Reported below is one T cell receptor (beta chain). Original processing methods: Researchers report that nucleated cell counts were estimated from reference gene primer amplification. Sequencing used immunoSEQ multiplex PCR; TCRdb keeps in-frame clones, though not all of them. V and J calls and clone size are copied from that table; D and trimming were computed from the DNA. The sample has about 68,000 clones, around 89% seen once; the top ten hold 2.5% to 3%. Between the trimmed V and J ends, which lost 2 bases and 1 base, there was a span of 12 bases. Per germline, CDR1 KGHDR and CDR2 SFDVKD. The CDR3 contains 16 residues. This sample was included in a study of blood T cell repertoires in COVID-19. Study details: Samples taken during acute and convalescent COVID-19 were collected in the United States, Italy and Spain. PBMCs, B-cell-depleted T cells, or T cells provided the cDNA or gDNA that made up the material.

The V call is TRBV24-1, the J call TRBJ2-3, with D hard to call. The sequence came from a man aged 45-60 years with acute or convalescent COVID-19. The sample was peripheral blood. The CDR3 spells CATSDSNPSGTDTQYF. The CDR3 DNA reads as TGTGCCACCAGTGATTCCAACCCTAGTGGCACAGATACGCAGTATTTT.